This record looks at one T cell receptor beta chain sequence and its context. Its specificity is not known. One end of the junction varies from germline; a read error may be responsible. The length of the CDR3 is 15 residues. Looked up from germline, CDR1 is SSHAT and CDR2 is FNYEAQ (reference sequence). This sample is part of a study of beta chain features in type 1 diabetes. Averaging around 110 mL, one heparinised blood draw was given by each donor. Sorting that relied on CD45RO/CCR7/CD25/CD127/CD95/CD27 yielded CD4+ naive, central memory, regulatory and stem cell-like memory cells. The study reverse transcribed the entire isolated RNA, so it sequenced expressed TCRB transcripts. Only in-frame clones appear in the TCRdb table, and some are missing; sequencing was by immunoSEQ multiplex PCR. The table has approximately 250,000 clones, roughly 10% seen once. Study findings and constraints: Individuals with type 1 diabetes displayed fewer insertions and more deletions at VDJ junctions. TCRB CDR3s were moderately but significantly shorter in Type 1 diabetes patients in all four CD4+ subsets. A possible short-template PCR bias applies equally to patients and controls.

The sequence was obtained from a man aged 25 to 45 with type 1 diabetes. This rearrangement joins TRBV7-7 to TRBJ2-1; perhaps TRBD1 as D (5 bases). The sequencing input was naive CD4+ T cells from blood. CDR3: CASSLGAGLVDEQFF. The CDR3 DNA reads TGTGCTAGCAGCTTAGGGGCCGGCCTCGTCGATGAGCAGTTCTTC.